The entry below describes one T cell receptor beta chain. Trimming removed 1 base from V and 15 bases from J, with 16 bases in between. The CDR3 covers 13 residues. This sample was included in a study of CD8 T cells in Susac syndrome. Overall study context: Blood was drawn from patients with Susac syndrome. At that point, they were therapy-naive, on corticosteroids, or on intravenous immunoglobulin alone.

RNA amounts of 0.5 to 1 ug underwent reverse transcription with random hexamers. TCR beta CDR3 was amplified by immunoSEQ multiplex PCR. This amplification extended across 54 Vbeta and 13 Jbeta segments. TCRdb itself ran the immunoSEQ multiplex PCR reads through MiXCR, one entry per CDR3 protein. This table has 75,000 to 95,000 distinct CDR3 sequences, just under 95% appearing once. This sequence joins TRBV12-3 or TRBV12-4 and TRBJ1-5; unclear D gene. Material: CD8+ T cells from PBMCs. This TCR was recovered from a human donor with Susac syndrome. The CDR3 coding sequence is TGTGCCAGCAGTTTAGTGCCCCTCCTTGAAAGGCATTTT. Encoded protein: CASSLVPLLERHF.